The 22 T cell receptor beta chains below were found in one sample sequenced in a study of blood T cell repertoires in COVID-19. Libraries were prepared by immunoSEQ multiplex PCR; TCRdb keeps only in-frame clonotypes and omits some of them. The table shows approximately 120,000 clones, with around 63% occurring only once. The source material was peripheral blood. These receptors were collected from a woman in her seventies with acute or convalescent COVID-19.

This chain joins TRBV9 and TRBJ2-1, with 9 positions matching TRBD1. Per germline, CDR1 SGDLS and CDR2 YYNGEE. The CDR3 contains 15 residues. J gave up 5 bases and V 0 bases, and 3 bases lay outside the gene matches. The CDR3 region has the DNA TGTGCCAGCAGCGTAGTCGGGACAGGGAACAATGAGCAGTTCTTC. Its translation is CASSVVGTGNNEQFF. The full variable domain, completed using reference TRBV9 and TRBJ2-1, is DSGVTQTPKHLITATGQRVTLRCSPRSGDLSVYWYQQSLDQGLQFLIQYYNGEERAKGNILERFSAQQFPDLHSELNLSSLELGDSALYFCASSVVGTGNNEQFFGPGTRLTVL.

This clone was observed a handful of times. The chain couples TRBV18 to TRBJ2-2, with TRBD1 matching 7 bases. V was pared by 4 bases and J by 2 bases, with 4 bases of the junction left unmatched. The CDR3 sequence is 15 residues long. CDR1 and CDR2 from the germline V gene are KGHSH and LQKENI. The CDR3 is CASSRTGINTGELFF. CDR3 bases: TGTGCCAGCTCACGGACAGGAATTAACACCGGGGAGCTGTTTTTT. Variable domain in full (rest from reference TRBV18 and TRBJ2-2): NAGVMQNPRHLVRRRGQEARLRCSPMKGHSHVYWYRQLPEEGLKFMVYLQKENIIDESGMPKERFSAEFPKEGPSILRIQQVVRGDSAAYFCASSRTGINTGELFFGEGSRLTVL.

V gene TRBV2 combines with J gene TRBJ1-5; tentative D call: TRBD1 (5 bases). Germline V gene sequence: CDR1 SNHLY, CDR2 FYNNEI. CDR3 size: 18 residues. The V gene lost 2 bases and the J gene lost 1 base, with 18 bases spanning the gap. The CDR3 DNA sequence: TGTGCCAGCAGTGAATCGCGGCAGGGAATGGGGAGCAATCAGCCCCAGCATTTT. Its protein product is CASSESRQGMGSNQPQHF.

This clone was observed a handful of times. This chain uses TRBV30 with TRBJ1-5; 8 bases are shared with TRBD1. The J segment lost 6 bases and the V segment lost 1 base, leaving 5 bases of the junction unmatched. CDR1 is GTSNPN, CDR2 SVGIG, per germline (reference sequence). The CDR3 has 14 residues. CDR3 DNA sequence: TGTGCCTGGAGTGCAACAGGGGGTAGTCAGCCCCAGCATTTT. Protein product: CAWSATGGSQPQHF. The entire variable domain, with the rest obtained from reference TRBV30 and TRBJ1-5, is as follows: SQTIHQWPATLVQPVGSPLSLECTVEGTSNPNLYWYRQAAGRGLQLLFYSVGIGQISSEVPQNLSASRPQDRQFILSSKKLLLSDSGFYLCAWSATGGSQPQHFGDGTRLSIL.

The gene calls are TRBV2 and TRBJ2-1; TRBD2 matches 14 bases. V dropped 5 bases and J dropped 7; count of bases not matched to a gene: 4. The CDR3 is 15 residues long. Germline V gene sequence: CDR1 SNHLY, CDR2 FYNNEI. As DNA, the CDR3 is TGTGCCAGCAGTCGGACTAGCGGGGGGACGAATGAGCAGTTCTTC. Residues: CASSRTSGGTNEQFF.

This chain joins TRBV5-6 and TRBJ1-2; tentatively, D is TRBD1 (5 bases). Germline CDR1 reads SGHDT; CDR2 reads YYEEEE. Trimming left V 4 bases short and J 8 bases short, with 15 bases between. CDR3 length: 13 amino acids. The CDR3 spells CASSPSGGGGYTF. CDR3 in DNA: TGTGCCAGCAGCCCTTCGGGGGGTGGAGGCTACACCTTC.

The CDR3 protein is CSVGNGRSTDTQYF. As DNA, the CDR3 is TGCAGCGTTGGAAATGGGCGTAGCACAGATACGCAGTATTTT. The chain has TRBV29-1 and TRBJ2-3; unclear D gene. Germline CDR1 and CDR2: SQVTM and ANQGSEA. The CDR3 is made up of 14 amino acids. The ends were cut back, 4 bases at V and 0 bases at J, with 11 bases in the middle.

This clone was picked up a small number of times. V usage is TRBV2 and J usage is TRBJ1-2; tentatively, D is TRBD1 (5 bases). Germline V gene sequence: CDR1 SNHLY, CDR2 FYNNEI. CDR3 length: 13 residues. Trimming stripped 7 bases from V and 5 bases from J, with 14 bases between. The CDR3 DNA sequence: TGTGCCAGCATGGGCCAGGGCCTATATGGCTACACCTTC. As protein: CASMGQGLYGYTF.

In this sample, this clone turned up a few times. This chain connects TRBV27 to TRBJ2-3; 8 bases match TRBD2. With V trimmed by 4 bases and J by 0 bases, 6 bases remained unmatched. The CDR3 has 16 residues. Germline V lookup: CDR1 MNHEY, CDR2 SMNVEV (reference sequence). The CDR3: CASSSLLAASTDTQYF. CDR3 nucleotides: TGTGCCAGCAGTTCCTTACTAGCGGCTAGCACAGATACGCAGTATTTT.

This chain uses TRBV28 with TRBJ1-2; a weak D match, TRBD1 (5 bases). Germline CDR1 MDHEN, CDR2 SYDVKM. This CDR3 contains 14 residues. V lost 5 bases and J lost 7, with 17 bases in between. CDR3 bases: TGTGCCAGCAGTACCCTTGCAGGGTACGGTGGCTACACCTTC. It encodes CASSTLAGYGGYTF.

CDR3 sequence (DNA): TGTGCCAGCAGCGCCCTAGCGGGGGGGATCAATGAGCAGTTCTTC. This codes for CASSALAGGINEQFF. V is TRBV9 and J is TRBJ2-1, with TRBD2 matching over 12 bases. The CDR3 sequence is 15 residues long. The germline V gene encodes CDR1 SGDLS and CDR2 YYNGEE. Trimming at V came to 3 bases and at J to 6 bases, leaving 4 bases not matched to a gene.

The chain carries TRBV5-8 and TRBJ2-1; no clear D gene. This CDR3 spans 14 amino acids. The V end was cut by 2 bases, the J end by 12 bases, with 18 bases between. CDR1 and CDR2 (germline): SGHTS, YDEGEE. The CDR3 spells CASSFGRNTLGQFF. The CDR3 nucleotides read TGTGCCAGCAGCTTTGGCAGGAACACCCTCGGGCAGTTCTTC.

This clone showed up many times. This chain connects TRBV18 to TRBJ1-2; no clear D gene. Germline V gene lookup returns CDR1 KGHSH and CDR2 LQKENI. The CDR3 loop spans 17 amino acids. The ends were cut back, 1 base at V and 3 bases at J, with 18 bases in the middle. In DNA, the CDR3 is TGTGCCAGCTCACCACTCAGACCGGGCGGGAACGACTATGGCTACACCTTC. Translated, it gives CASSPLRPGGNDYGYTF.

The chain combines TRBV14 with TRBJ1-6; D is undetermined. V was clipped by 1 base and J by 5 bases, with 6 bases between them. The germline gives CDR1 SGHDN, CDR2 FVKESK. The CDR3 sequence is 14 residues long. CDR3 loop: CASSQGGNNSPLHF. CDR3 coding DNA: TGTGCCAGCAGCCAAGGAGGGAATAATTCACCCCTCCACTTT.

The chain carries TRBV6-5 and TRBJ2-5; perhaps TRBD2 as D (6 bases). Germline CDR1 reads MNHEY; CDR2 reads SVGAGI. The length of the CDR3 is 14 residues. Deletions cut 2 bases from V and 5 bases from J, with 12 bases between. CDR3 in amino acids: CASSYGGRGETQYF. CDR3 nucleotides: TGTGCCAGCAGTTACGGGGGGAGAGGTGAGACCCAGTACTTC.

The CDR3 loop reads CASSFATNTGELFF. CDR3 sequence (DNA): TGTGCCAGCAGCTTTGCAACTAACACCGGGGAGCTGTTTTTT. The chain recombines TRBV7-2 with TRBJ2-2; D gene unclear. This CDR3 has 14 amino acids. Per the germline V gene, CDR1 is SGHTA and CDR2 is FQGNSA. Trimming pared 3 bases from V and 2 bases from J, leaving 7 bases between.

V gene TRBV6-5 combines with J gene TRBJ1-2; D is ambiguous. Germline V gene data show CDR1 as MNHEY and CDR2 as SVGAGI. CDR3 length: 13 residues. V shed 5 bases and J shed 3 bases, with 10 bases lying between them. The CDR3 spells CASSPGSDYGYTF. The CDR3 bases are TGTGCCAGCAGTCCGGGGTCTGACTATGGCTACACCTTC.

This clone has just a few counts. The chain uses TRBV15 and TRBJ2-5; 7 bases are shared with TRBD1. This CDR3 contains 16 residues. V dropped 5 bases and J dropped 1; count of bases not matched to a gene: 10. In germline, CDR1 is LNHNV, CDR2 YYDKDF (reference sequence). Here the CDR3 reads CATSPRPGQIQETQYF. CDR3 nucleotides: TGTGCCACCAGCCCTCGCCCGGGACAGATCCAAGAGACCCAGTACTTC.

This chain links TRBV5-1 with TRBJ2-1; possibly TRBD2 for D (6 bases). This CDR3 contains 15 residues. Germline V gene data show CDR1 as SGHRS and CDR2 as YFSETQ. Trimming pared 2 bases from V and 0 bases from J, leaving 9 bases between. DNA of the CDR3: TGCGCCAGCAGCTTCGGGGACTCCTCCTACAATGAGCAGTTCTTC. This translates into CASSFGDSSYNEQFF. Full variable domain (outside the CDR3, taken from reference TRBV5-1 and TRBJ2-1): KAGVTQTPRYLIKTRGQQVTLSCSPISGHRSVSWYQQTPGQGLQFLFEYFSETQRNKGNFPGRFSGRQFSNSRSEMNVSTLELGDSALYLCASSFGDSSYNEQFFGPGTRLTVL.

Here the CDR3 reads CASSLDPGTDTQYF. The CDR3 DNA sequence: TGCGCCAGCAGCTTGGACCCGGGAACAGATACGCAGTATTTT. The chain is built from TRBV5-1 and TRBJ2-3; the D gene is possibly TRBD2 (5 bases). Trimming cost V 0 bases and J 3 bases, with 8 bases left between them. Germline V gives CDR1 SGHRS, CDR2 YFSETQ. CDR3 length: 14 amino acids.

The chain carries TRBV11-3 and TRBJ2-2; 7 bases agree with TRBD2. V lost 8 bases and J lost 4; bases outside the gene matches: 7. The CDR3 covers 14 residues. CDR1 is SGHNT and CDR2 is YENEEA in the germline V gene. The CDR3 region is CASSPRGSTGELFF. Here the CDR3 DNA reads TGTGCCAGCTCTCCACGCGGGAGCACCGGGGAGCTGTTTTTT.

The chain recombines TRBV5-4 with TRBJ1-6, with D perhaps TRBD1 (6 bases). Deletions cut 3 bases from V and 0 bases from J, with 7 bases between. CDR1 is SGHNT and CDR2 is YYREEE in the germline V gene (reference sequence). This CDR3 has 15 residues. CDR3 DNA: TGTGCCAGCAGCTCACAGGGCTCCTATAATTCACCCCTCCACTTT. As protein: CASSSQGSYNSPLHF.